This entry concerns a single TCR beta chain. These data originate in a study of T cell changes during pregnancy in multiple sclerosis. Assay: immunoSEQ multiplex PCR; the TCRdb copy retains only in-frame clones and omits some. The table records around 100,000 clones, 90% to 95% of them present only once. Trimming pared 3 bases from V and 1 base from J, leaving 12 bases between. This CDR3 is built from 14 residues. CDR1 and CDR2 (germline): GTSNPN, SVGIG (reference sequence). This receptor was taken from a female donor with multiple sclerosis, enrolled in a pregnancy study. V is TRBV30 and J is TRBJ1-2, with a weak D call TRBD1 (5 bases). Sequenced here: peripheral blood, sampled before pregnancy. The CDR3 DNA sequence: TGTGCCTGGAGCCCGGACAACCTTAACTATGGCTACACCTTC. As protein: CAWSPDNLNYGYTF.